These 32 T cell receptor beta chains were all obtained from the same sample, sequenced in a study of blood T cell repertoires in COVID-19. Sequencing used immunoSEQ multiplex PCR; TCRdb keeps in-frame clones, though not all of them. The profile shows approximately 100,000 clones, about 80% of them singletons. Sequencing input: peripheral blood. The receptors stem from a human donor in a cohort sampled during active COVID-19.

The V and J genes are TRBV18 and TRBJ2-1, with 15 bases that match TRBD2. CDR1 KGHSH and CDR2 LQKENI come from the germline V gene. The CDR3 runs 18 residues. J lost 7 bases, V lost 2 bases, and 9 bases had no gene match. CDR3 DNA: TGTGCCAGCTCACCATTACCGGGACTAGCGGGGGGCCAGAATGAGCAGTTCTTC. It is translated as CASSPLPGLAGGQNEQFF.

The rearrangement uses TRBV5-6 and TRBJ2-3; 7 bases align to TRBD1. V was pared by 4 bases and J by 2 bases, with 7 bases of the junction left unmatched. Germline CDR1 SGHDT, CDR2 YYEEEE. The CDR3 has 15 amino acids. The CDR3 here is CASSHDRVLTDTQYF. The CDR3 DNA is TGTGCCAGCAGCCATGACAGGGTCCTCACAGATACGCAGTATTTT.

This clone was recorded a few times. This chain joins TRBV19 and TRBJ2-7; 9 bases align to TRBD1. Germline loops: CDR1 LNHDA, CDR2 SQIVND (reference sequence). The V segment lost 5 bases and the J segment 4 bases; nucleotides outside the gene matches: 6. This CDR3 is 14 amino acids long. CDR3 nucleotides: TGTGCCAGTAGTCTGGGACAGGGCCTTTACGAGCAGTACTTC. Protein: CASSLGQGLYEQYF. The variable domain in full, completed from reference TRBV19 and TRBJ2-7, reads DGGITQSPKYLFRKEGQNVTLSCEQNLNHDAMYWYRQDPGQGLRLIYYSQIVNDFQKGDIAEGYSVSREKKESFPLTVTSAQKNPTAFYLCASSLGQGLYEQYFGPGTRLTVT.

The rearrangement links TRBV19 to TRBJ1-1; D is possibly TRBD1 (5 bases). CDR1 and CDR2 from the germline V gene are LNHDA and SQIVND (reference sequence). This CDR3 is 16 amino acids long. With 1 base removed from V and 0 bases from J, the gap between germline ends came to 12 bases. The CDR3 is CASSIGLGRLNTEAFF. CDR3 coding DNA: TGTGCCAGTAGTATAGGTCTGGGGCGCCTGAACACTGAAGCTTTCTTT.

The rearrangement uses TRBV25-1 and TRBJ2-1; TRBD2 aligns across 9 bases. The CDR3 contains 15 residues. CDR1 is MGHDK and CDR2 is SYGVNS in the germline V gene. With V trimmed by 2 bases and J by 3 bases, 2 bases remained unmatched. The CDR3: CASSEAGGRYNEQFF. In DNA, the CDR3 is TGTGCCAGCAGTGAAGCGGGGGGGCGCTACAATGAGCAGTTCTTC.

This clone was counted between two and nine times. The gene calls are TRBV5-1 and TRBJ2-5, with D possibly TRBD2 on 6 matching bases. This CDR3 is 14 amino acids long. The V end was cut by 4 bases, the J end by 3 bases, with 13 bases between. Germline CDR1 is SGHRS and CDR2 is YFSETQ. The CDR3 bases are TGCGCCAGCAGCACCACCCCGGGAGAAGAGACCCAGTACTTC. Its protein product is CASSTTPGEETQYF.

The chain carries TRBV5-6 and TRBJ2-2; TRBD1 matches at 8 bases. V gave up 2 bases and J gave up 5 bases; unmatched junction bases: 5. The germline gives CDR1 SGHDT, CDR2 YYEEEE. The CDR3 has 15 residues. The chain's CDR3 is CASSFSGGWTGELFF. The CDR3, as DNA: TGTGCCAGCAGCTTTTCAGGGGGCTGGACCGGGGAGCTGTTTTTT. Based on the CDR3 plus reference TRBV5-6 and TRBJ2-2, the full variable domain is DAGVTQSPTHLIKTRGQQVTLRCSPKSGHDTVSWYQQALGQGPQFIFQYYEEEERQRGNFPDRFSGHQFPNYSSELNVNALLLGDSALYLCASSFSGGWTGELFFGEGSRLTVL.

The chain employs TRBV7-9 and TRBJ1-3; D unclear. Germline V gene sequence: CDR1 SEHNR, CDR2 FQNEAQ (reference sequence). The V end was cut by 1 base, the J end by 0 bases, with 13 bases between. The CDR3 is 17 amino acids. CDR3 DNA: TGTGCCAGCAGCTTAGGTGCAGGAACCTTCTCTGGAAACACCATATATTTT. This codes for CASSLGAGTFSGNTIYF.

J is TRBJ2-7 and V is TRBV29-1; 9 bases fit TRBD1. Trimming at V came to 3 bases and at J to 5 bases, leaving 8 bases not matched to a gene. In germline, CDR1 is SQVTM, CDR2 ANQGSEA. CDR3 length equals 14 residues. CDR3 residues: CSVEVTGGVDEQYF. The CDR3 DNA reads TGCAGCGTTGAGGTGACAGGGGGTGTTGACGAGCAGTACTTC.

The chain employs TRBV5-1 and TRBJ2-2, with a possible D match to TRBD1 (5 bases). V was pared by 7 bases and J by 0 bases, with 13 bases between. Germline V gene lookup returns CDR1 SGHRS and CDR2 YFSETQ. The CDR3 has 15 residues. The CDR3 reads CASGQGNPNTGELFF. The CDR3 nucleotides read TGCGCCAGCGGGCAGGGTAACCCGAACACCGGGGAGCTGTTTTTT.

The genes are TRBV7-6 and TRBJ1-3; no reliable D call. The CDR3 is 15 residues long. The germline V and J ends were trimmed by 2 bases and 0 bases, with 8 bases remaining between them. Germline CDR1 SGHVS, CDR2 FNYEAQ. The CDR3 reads CASSLLSVSGNTIYF. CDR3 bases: TGTGCCAGCAGCTTACTCTCGGTCTCTGGAAACACCATATATTTT.

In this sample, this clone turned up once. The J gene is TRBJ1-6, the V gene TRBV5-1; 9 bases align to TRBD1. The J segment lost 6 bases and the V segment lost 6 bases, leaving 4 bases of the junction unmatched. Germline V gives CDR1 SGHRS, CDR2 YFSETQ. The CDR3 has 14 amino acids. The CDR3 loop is CASNPGQGNSPLHF. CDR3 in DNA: TGCGCCAGCAACCCGGGACAGGGTAATTCACCCCTCCACTTT.

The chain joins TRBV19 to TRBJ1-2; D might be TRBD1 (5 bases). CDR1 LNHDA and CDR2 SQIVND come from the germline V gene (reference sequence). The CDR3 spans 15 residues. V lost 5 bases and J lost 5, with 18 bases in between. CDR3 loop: CASSLSLTGFYGYTF. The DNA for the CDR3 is TGTGCCAGTAGTTTATCCCTAACAGGTTTTTATGGCTACACCTTC.

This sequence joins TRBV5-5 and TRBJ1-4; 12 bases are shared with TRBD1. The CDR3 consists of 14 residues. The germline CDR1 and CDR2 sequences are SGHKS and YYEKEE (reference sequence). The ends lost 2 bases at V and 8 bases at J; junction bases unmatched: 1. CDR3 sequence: CASSFGTGGEKLFF. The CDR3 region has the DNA TGTGCCAGCAGCTTCGGGACAGGGGGCGAAAAACTGTTTTTT.

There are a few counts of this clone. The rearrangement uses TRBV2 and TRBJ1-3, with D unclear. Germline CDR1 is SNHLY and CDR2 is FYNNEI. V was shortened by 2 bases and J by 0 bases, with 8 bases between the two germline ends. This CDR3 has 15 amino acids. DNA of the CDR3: TGTGCCAGCAGTGAAACGAGGAGCTCTGGAAACACCATATATTTT. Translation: CASSETRSSGNTIYF.

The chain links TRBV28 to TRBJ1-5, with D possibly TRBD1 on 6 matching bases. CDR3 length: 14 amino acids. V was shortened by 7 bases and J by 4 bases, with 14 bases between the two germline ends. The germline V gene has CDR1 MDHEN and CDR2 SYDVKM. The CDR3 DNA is TGTGCCAGCACCCGGGACACTTCGAATCAGCCCCAGCATTTT. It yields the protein CASTRDTSNQPQHF. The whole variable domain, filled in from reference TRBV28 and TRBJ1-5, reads DVKVTQSSRYLVKRTGEKVFLECVQDMDHENMFWYRQDPGLGLRLIYFSYDVKMKEKGDIPEGYSVSREKKERFSLILESASTNQTSMYLCASTRDTSNQPQHFGDGTRLSIL.

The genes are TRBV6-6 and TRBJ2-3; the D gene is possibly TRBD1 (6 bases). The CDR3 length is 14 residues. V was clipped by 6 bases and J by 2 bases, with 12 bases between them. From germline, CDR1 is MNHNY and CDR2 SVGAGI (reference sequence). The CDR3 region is CASSQGFPTDTQYF. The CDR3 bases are TGTGCCAGCAGCCAGGGGTTTCCCACAGATACGCAGTATTTT.

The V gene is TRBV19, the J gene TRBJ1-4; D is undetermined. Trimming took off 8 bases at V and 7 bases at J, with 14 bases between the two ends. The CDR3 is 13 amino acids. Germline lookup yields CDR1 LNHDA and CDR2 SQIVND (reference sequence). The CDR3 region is CASHGREGEKLFF. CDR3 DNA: TGTGCCAGTCACGGGAGGGAGGGTGAAAAACTGTTTTTT.

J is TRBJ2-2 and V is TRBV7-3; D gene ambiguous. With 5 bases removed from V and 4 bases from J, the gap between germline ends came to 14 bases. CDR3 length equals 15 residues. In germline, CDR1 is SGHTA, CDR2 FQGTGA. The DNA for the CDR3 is TGTGCCAGCAGCCCGACCGCCACGGGCACCGGGGAGCTGTTTTTT. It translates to CASSPTATGTGELFF. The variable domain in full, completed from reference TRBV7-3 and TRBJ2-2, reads GAGVSQTPSNKVTEKGKYVELRCDPISGHTALYWYRQSLGQGPEFLIYFQGTGAADDSGLPNDRFFAVRPEGSVSTLKIQRTERGDSAVYLCASSPTATGTGELFFGEGSRLTVL.

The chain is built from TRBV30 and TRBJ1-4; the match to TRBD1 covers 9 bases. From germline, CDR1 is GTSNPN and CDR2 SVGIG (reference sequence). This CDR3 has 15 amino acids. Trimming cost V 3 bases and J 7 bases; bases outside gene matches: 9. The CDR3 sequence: CAWRGQGAFGEKLFF. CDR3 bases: TGTGCCTGGAGGGGACAGGGCGCTTTCGGTGAAAAACTGTTTTTT.

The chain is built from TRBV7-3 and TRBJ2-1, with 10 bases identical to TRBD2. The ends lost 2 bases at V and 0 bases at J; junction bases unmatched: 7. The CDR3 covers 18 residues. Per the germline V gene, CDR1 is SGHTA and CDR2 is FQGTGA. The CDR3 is CASSLGSGGTSSYNEQFF. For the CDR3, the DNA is TGTGCCAGCAGCTTAGGTAGCGGGGGGACCAGCTCCTACAATGAGCAGTTCTTC.

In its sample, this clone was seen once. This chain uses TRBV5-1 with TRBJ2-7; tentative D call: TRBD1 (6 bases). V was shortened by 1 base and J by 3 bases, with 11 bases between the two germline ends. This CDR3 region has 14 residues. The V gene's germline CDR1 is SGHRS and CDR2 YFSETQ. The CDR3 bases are TGCGCCAGCAGCTTGAGGCAGGGGAGCTACGAGCAGTACTTC. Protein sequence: CASSLRQGSYEQYF.

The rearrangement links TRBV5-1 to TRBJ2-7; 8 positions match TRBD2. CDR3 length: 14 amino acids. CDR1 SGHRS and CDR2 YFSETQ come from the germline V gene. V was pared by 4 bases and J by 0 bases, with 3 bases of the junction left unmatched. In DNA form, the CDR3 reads TGCGCCAGCAGCCCGGGGGGGCGCTCCTACGAGCAGTACTTC. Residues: CASSPGGRSYEQYF.

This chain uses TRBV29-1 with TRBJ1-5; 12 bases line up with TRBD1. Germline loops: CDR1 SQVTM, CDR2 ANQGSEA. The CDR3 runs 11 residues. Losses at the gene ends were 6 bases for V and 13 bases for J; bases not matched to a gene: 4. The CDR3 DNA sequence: TGCAGCGTCGGGACAGGGGGCGCGCAGCATTTT. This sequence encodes CSVGTGGAQHF.

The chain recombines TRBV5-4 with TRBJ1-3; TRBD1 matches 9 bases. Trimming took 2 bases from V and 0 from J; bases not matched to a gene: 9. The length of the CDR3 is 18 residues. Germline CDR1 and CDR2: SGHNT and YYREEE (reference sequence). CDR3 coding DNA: TGTGCCAGCAGCTTTCGGACAGGGGACCATACCTCTGGAAACACCATATATTTT. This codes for CASSFRTGDHTSGNTIYF.

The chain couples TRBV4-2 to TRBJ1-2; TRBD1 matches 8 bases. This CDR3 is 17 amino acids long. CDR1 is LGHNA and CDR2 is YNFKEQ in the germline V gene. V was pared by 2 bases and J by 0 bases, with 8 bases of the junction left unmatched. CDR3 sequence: CASSQMGQGATNYGYTF. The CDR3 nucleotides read TGTGCCAGCAGCCAAATGGGTCAGGGGGCAACTAACTATGGCTACACCTTC.

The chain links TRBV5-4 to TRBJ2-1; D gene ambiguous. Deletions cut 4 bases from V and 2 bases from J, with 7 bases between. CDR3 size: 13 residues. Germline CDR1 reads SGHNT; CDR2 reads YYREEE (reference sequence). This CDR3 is CASSLGTYNEQFF. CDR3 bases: TGTGCCAGCAGCCTAGGTACCTACAATGAGCAGTTCTTC.

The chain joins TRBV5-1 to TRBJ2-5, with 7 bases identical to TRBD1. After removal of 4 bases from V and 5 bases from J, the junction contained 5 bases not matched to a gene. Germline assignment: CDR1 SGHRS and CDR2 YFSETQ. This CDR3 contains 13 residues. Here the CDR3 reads CASSLDRAETQYF. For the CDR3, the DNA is TGCGCCAGCAGCCTTGACAGGGCGGAGACCCAGTACTTC.

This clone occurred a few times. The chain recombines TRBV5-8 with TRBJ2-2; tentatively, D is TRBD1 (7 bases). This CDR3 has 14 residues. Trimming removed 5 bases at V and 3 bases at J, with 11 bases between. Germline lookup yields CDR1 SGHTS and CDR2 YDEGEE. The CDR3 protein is CASREGQYTGELFF. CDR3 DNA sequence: TGTGCCAGCAGGGAGGGACAGTACACCGGGGAGCTGTTTTTT.

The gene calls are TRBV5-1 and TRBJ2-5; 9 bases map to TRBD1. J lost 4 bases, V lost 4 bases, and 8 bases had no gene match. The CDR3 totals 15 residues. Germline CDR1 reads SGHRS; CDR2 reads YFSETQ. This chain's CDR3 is CASSGGQGPPETQYF. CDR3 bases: TGCGCCAGCAGCGGTGGACAGGGGCCCCCAGAGACCCAGTACTTC. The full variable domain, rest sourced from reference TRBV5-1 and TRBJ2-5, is KAGVTQTPRYLIKTRGQQVTLSCSPISGHRSVSWYQQTPGQGLQFLFEYFSETQRNKGNFPGRFSGRQFSNSRSEMNVSTLELGDSALYLCASSGGQGPPETQYFGPGTRLLVL.

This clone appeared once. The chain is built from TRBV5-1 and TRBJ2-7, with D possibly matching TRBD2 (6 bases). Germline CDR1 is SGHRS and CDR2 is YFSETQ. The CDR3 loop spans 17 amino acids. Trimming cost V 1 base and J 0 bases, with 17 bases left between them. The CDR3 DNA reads TGCGCCAGCAGCTTGCCCCCGGGACTTGTAAGCTCCTACGAGCAGTACTTC. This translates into CASSLPPGLVSSYEQYF. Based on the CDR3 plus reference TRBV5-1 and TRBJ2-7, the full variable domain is KAGVTQTPRYLIKTRGQQVTLSCSPISGHRSVSWYQQTPGQGLQFLFEYFSETQRNKGNFPGRFSGRQFSNSRSEMNVSTLELGDSALYLCASSLPPGLVSSYEQYFGPGTRLTVT.

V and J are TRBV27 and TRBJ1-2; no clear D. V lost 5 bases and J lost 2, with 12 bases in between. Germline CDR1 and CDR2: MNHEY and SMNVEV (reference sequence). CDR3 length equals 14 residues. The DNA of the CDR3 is TGTGCCAGCAGTCCCCCCCTCCCGAACTATGGCTACACCTTC. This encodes CASSPPLPNYGYTF.